The 7 T cell receptor beta chains presented below share a single source sample, sequenced in a study of T cells in Graves' hyperthyroidism and ophthalmopathy. RNA transcripts gave rise to amplified TCR beta CDR3 regions. A first-round RT-PCR of the TCR CDR3 used the HTBI primer set. TCRdb passed the multiplex PCR reads through MiXCR, listing each CDR3 protein once. Among about 640,000 distinct CDR3 sequences listed, about 20% were seen once. Input material: blood. These receptor sequences come from a man aged 30 to 39 with Graves' ophthalmopathy.

This clonotype appeared many times. V and J are TRBV10-3 and TRBJ1-2, with 7 bases aligning to TRBD1. CDR1 is ENHRY, CDR2 SYGVKD, per germline. The CDR3 has 12 amino acids. V trimming: 4 bases; J trimming: 4 bases; junction bases outside the gene matches: 0. The CDR3 loop is CAISGDSYGYTF. The DNA for the CDR3 is TGTGCCATCAGTGGGGACAGCTATGGCTACACCTTC.

The chain combines TRBV27 with TRBJ2-3, with D tentatively TRBD2 (6 bases). Germline CDR1 MNHEY, CDR2 SMNVEV (reference sequence). This CDR3 comprises 14 residues. Deletions cut 2 bases from V and 6 bases from J, with 12 bases between. CDR3 nucleotide sequence: TGTGCCAGCAGTTTAGGCCAGGCGGGGGATACGCAGTATTTT. It codes for CASSLGQAGDTQYF.

This clonotype was found many times. The chain links TRBV12-3 or TRBV12-4 to TRBJ2-5, with D maybe TRBD2 (5 bases). This CDR3 is built from 13 residues. Trimming took off 2 bases at V and 5 bases at J, with 9 bases between the two ends. CDR3 coding DNA: TGTGCCAGCAGTTTATCGGGGATGGAGACCCAGTACTTC. Residues: CASSLSGMETQYF.

A few counts support this clonotype. The V call is TRBV13, the J call TRBJ2-2; D unclear. CDR1 is PRHDT, CDR2 FYEKMQ, per germline (reference sequence). V was shortened by 3 bases and J by 4 bases, with 12 bases between the two germline ends. The CDR3 consists of 15 residues. Here the CDR3 reads CASSFGGRGTGELFF. In DNA form, the CDR3 reads TGTGCCAGCAGCTTTGGTGGGCGAGGCACCGGGGAGCTGTTTTTT.

The chain carries TRBV12-3 or TRBV12-4 and TRBJ2-5; D gene unclear. Trimming took 5 bases from V and 7 from J, leaving 14 bases between them. This CDR3 comprises 13 residues. The CDR3 nucleotides are TGTGCCAGCAGTCCGACACTTCTGGGGACCCAGTACTTC. Its translation is CASSPTLLGTQYF.

About this clonotype itself: A much larger clone lies one base from this, so it may be a read error. V gene TRBV12-3 or TRBV12-4 combines with J gene TRBJ2-7; no clear D gene. V dropped 8 bases and J dropped 4 bases, with 15 bases sitting between them. CDR3 size: 13 residues. The CDR3 here is CASARPPTYEQYF. Here the CDR3 DNA reads TGTGCCAGCGCCCGACCCCCCACTTACGAGCAGTACTTC.

This sequence joins TRBV3-1 and TRBJ2-7; 12 nucleotides align to TRBD1. V was clipped by 8 bases and J by 3 bases; unmatched bases: 26. CDR1 LGHDT and CDR2 YNNKEL come from the germline V gene (reference sequence). CDR3 length: 21 amino acids. The CDR3 is CASSPSPGTRDRGLELYEQYF. The CDR3 bases are TGTGCCAGCTCACCCTCACCTGGTACCCGGGACAGGGGGCTCGAACTCTACGAGCAGTACTTC.